What follows are 21 T cell receptor beta chains derived from one specimen sequenced in a study of cytomegalovirus exposure and HLA in healthy donors. In the PCR, 60 Vbeta and 13 Jbeta primers were used. Sequencing was performed with immunoSEQ multiplex PCR; in TCRdb, only in-frame clones are kept and a portion is missing. The table has some 170,000 clones, 77% seen once. The sample taken for sequencing was PBMCs. The receptors originated from a woman under 40 in good health and CMV-seronegative.

This chain uses TRBV5-4 with TRBJ1-2; 9 nucleotides match TRBD1. Germline assignment: CDR1 SGHNT and CDR2 YYREEE (reference sequence). The CDR3 is 15 amino acids. Unmatched junction bases numbered 8, after V lost 4 bases and J lost 4 bases. The CDR3 is CASSTPGQGSYGYTF. CDR3 coding DNA: TGTGCCAGCAGCACGCCGGGACAGGGCTCCTATGGCTACACCTTC.

Concerning this clone itself: At one end, the junction sequence differs from germline, possibly due to a read error. The gene calls are TRBV5-6 and TRBJ1-2, with D possibly being TRBD1 (5 bases). The CDR3 covers 15 residues. The germline CDR1 and CDR2 sequences are SGHDT and YYEEEE. This chain's CDR3 is CASAAGGGMSYGYPF. The CDR3 DNA sequence: TGTGCCAGCGCCGCCGGGGGAGGGATGAGCTATGGCTACCCCTTC.

The V call is TRBV9, the J call TRBJ1-1, with 9 positions matching TRBD1. The CDR3 totals 16 residues. Germline V gene lookup returns CDR1 SGDLS and CDR2 YYNGEE. The V segment lost 4 bases and the J segment 0 bases; nucleotides outside the gene matches: 7. The CDR3: CASSYGQGTMNTEAFF. The CDR3 nucleotides are TGTGCCAGCAGCTATGGACAGGGGACTATGAACACTGAAGCTTTCTTT.

This clone appeared a few times. The chain joins TRBV7-9 to TRBJ2-7, with TRBD2 matching over 8 bases. This CDR3 is 18 amino acids long. Trimming at V came to 4 bases and at J to 3 bases, leaving 17 bases not matched to a gene. CDR1 SEHNR and CDR2 FQNEAQ come from the germline V gene (reference sequence). The CDR3 is CASSSQVPGLGKLYEQYF. CDR3 nucleotide sequence: TGTGCCAGCAGCTCGCAAGTCCCGGGACTAGGAAAACTCTACGAGCAGTACTTC. Complete variable domain (other parts from reference TRBV7-9 and TRBJ2-7): DTGVSQNPRHKITKRGQNVTFRCDPISEHNRLYWYRQTLGQGPEFLTYFQNEAQLEKSRLLSDRFSAERPKGSFSTLEIQRTEQGDSAMYLCASSSQVPGLGKLYEQYFGPGTRLTVT.

J is TRBJ1-4 and V is TRBV5-8; 10 positions agree with TRBD1. CDR1 is SGHTS, CDR2 YDEGEE, per germline. This CDR3 has 14 amino acids. Trimming cost V 4 bases and J 10 bases; bases outside gene matches: 7. The CDR3 here is CASSTRTGGGKLFF. The CDR3 DNA is TGTGCCAGCAGCACCAGGACAGGGGGAGGAAAACTGTTTTTT. Together with reference TRBV5-8 and TRBJ1-4, the CDR3 gives the full variable domain: EAGVTQSPTHLIKTRGQQATLRCSPISGHTSVYWYQQALGLGLQFLLWYDEGEERNRGNFPPRFSGRQFPNYSSELNVNALELEDSALYLCASSTRTGGGKLFFGSGTQLSVL.

The gene calls are TRBV30 and TRBJ1-2, with a tentative D call TRBD1 (5 bases). V lost 1 base, J lost 8 bases, and 14 bases lay in between. Germline CDR1 reads GTSNPN; CDR2 reads SVGIG (reference sequence). CDR3 length equals 13 residues. The CDR3, as DNA: TGTGCCTGGAGTGGCTGGCCAAGGGGAGGCTACACCTTC. Translation: CAWSGWPRGGYTF.

The chain carries TRBV7-9 and TRBJ1-1; the D gene is possibly TRBD1 (6 bases). V was shortened by 4 bases and J by 8 bases, with 14 bases between the two germline ends. CDR3 length equals 13 residues. Germline CDR1 and CDR2: SEHNR and FQNEAQ (reference sequence). The CDR3 region has the DNA TGTGCCAGCAGCTCCTACGGGGGGCCCGAAGCTTTCTTT. It encodes CASSSYGGPEAFF.

The chain links TRBV6-4 to TRBJ2-2; TRBD2 matches at 7 bases. Losses at the gene ends were 6 bases for V and 2 bases for J; bases not matched to a gene: 3. This CDR3 is built from 14 residues. Germline V gives CDR1 MRHNA, CDR2 SNTAGT. CDR3 bases: TGTGCCAGCAGATCTAGCGGAAACACCGGGGAGCTGTTTTTT. Translated, it gives CASRSSGNTGELFF.

Points on this clone: A read error may account for a junction end that differs from germline. V usage is TRBV30 and J usage is TRBJ1-2; the match to TRBD1 covers 9 bases. The CDR3 runs 19 residues. The germline CDR1 and CDR2 sequences are GTSNPN and SVGIG (reference sequence). CDR3 in amino acids: CAWVGVLPGQGEINYGYPF. For the CDR3, the DNA is TGTGCCTGGGTTGGGGTTTTACCGGGACAGGGAGAGATTAACTATGGCTACCCCTTC. Filled out from reference TRBV30 and TRBJ1-2, the complete variable domain reads SQTIHQWPATLVQPVGSPLSLECTVEGTSNPNLYWYRQAAGRGLQLLFYSVGIGQISSEVPQNLSASRPQDRQFILSSKKLLLSDSGFYLCAWVGVLPGQGEINYGYPFGSGTRLTVV.

This rearrangement joins TRBV11-1 to TRBJ1-4; 8 nucleotides line up with TRBD1. Germline V gene lookup returns CDR1 SGHAT and CDR2 FQDESV (reference sequence). The CDR3 is 13 residues long. Germline trimming cut 6 bases from V and 10 bases from J; bases unmatched to any gene: 7. The CDR3 region is CASSTGQGGKLFF. In DNA form, the CDR3 reads TGTGCCAGCAGTACCGGACAGGGCGGAAAACTGTTTTTT. Based on the CDR3 plus reference TRBV11-1 and TRBJ1-4, the full variable domain is EAEVAQSPRYKITEKSQAVAFWCDPISGHATLYWYRQILGQGPELLVQFQDESVVDDSQLPKDRFSAERLKGVDSTLKIQPAELGDSAMYLCASSTGQGGKLFFGSGTQLSVL.

The rearrangement joins TRBV6-6 to TRBJ2-1; D might be TRBD2 (5 bases). Germline lookup yields CDR1 MNHNY and CDR2 SVGAGI (reference sequence). Between the trimmed V and J ends, which lost 7 bases and 7 bases, there was a span of 14 bases. This CDR3 is 13 amino acids long. The CDR3 loop is CASNPLRGNEQFF. The CDR3 DNA sequence: TGTGCCAGCAACCCCCTCCGGGGAAATGAGCAGTTCTTC.

The V gene is TRBV28, the J gene TRBJ2-5; a possible D gene is TRBD1 (6 bases). This CDR3 spans 15 amino acids. The V end was cut by 3 bases, the J end by 4 bases, with 15 bases between. The germline V gene encodes CDR1 MDHEN and CDR2 SYDVKM. CDR3 in DNA: TGTGCCAGCAGTTTTCCTAGGGGGAATGGAGAGACCCAGTACTTC. Translating it yields CASSFPRGNGETQYF.

The chain links TRBV30 to TRBJ2-2; no reliable D call. The germline gives CDR1 GTSNPN, CDR2 SVGIG (reference sequence). The CDR3 is 13 amino acids. Trimming stripped 0 bases from V and 4 bases from J, with 6 bases between. For the CDR3, the DNA is TGTGCCTGGAGTGTATCAGGCACCGGGGAGCTGTTTTTT. Protein sequence: CAWSVSGTGELFF.

The rearrangement uses TRBV6-5 and TRBJ2-5; D possibly corresponds to TRBD2 (5 bases). V lost 2 bases and J 5 bases, leaving 12 bases between the germline ends. Germline V gene data show CDR1 as MNHEY and CDR2 as SVGAGI. CDR3 length: 14 residues. The CDR3 sequence is CASSYREKLETQYF. In DNA, the CDR3 is TGTGCCAGCAGTTACAGGGAGAAACTGGAGACCCAGTACTTC.

This rearrangement joins TRBV9 to TRBJ2-3, with TRBD2 identical over 7 bases. CDR1 and CDR2 from the germline V gene are SGDLS and YYNGEE. The V gene end was trimmed by 3 bases and the J gene end by 6 bases; junction bases not matched to a gene: 13. This CDR3 has 16 residues. The CDR3 coding sequence is TGTGCCAGCAGCGCCCGGGGTAGCGGGCCCGTTGATACGCAGTATTTT. It specifies CASSARGSGPVDTQYF.

The CDR3 region has the DNA TGTGCCACCAGCAGAGACGTTAGACAGGGATTTTACCAGCCCCAGCATTTT. It encodes CATSRDVRQGFYQPQHF. The V call is TRBV15, the J call TRBJ1-5; 7 bases line up with TRBD1. The germline CDR1 and CDR2 sequences are LNHNV and YYDKDF (reference sequence). CDR3 length: 17 residues. The V gene end was trimmed by 0 bases and the J gene end by 7 bases; junction bases not matched to a gene: 12.

The V call is TRBV19, the J call TRBJ2-7; D ambiguous. CDR1 LNHDA and CDR2 SQIVND come from the germline V gene (reference sequence). The length of the CDR3 is 14 residues. The V and J ends lost 7 bases and 2 bases respectively, with 15 bases between them. The CDR3 DNA reads TGTGCCAGTAAGGAAGGTTACCGGGCCTACGAGCAGTACTTC. This codes for CASKEGYRAYEQYF. The whole variable domain, remainder taken from reference TRBV19 and TRBJ2-7, is DGGITQSPKYLFRKEGQNVTLSCEQNLNHDAMYWYRQDPGQGLRLIYYSQIVNDFQKGDIAEGYSVSREKKESFPLTVTSAQKNPTAFYLCASKEGYRAYEQYFGPGTRLTVT.

CDR3 region: CASSSNPFDSSNQPQHF. The CDR3 nucleotides read TGTGCCAGCAGTTCAAATCCTTTCGACAGCAGCAATCAGCCCCAGCATTTT. The chain is built from TRBV27 and TRBJ1-5, with a tentative D call TRBD1 (5 bases). This CDR3 contains 17 residues. V was trimmed by 4 bases and J by 1 base, leaving 17 bases between them. The germline V gene has CDR1 MNHEY and CDR2 SMNVEV (reference sequence).

J is TRBJ1-1 and V is TRBV7-2, with D maybe TRBD1 (6 bases). V lost 3 bases and J 11 bases, leaving 16 bases between the germline ends. The CDR3 is 13 residues long. The germline CDR1 and CDR2 sequences are SGHTA and FQGNSA. The CDR3 reads CASSFAEQGWAFF. CDR3 bases: TGTGCCAGCAGCTTCGCCGAACAGGGTTGGGCTTTCTTT. Full variable domain (missing parts from reference TRBV7-2 and TRBJ1-1): GAGVSQSPSNKVTEKGKDVELRCDPISGHTALYWYRQSLGQGLEFLIYFQGNSAPDKSGLPSDRFSAERTGGSVSTLTIQRTQQEDSAVYLCASSFAEQGWAFFGQGTRLTVV.

V usage is TRBV20-1 and J usage is TRBJ2-7; no firm D call. The CDR3 contains 11 residues. The germline V gene has CDR1 DFQATT and CDR2 SNEGSKA (reference sequence). The V end was cut by 5 bases, the J end by 0 bases, with 5 bases between. CDR3 DNA: TGCAGTGCTTCCTACTCCTACGAGCAGTACTTC. Amino acids: CSASYSYEQYF.

This chain links TRBV7-9 with TRBJ2-4, with TRBD2 matching over 7 bases. CDR1 SEHNR and CDR2 FQNEAQ come from the germline V gene (reference sequence). The CDR3 is made up of 15 amino acids. The ends lost 5 bases at V and 5 bases at J; junction bases unmatched: 9. The CDR3 here is CASSLVGGRENIQYF. The CDR3 coding sequence is TGTGCCAGCAGCCTAGTTGGGGGGAGGGAAAACATTCAGTACTTC. The whole variable domain, filled in from reference TRBV7-9 and TRBJ2-4, reads DTGVSQNPRHKITKRGQNVTFRCDPISEHNRLYWYRQTLGQGPEFLTYFQNEAQLEKSRLLSDRFSAERPKGSFSTLEIQRTEQGDSAMYLCASSLVGGRENIQYFGAGTRLSVL.